Presented here are 13 T cell receptor beta chains from one specimen sequenced in a study of blood T cell repertoires in COVID-19. Method: immunoSEQ multiplex PCR; TCRdb's copy keeps in-frame clones and lacks some. The sample has roughly 260,000 clones; 91% are singletons. Sequencing used peripheral blood. All receptors derive from a person aged 18 to 35 with COVID-19, enrolled during active disease.

This chain uses TRBV3-1 (or the pseudogene TRBV3-2) with TRBJ1-5; D gene uncertain. The V and J ends lost 3 bases and 5 bases respectively, with 5 bases between them. The CDR3 is 12 amino acids. Per the germline V gene, CDR1 is LGHDT and CDR2 is YNNKEL (reference sequence). The CDR3 spells CASSHPDQPQHF. The CDR3 nucleotides read TGTGCCAGCAGCCACCCGGATCAGCCCCAGCATTTT.

The chain links TRBV3-1 (or the pseudogene TRBV3-2) to TRBJ2-1, with 10 bases fitting TRBD2. V lost 2 bases to trimming and J lost 10 bases; unmatched junction nucleotides: 17. The CDR3 is made up of 18 amino acids. Germline loops: CDR1 LGHDT, CDR2 YNNKEL (reference sequence). The CDR3 bases are TGTGCCAGCAGCCAAAAAATTGGGTTAACTAGCGGGACAGTAGAGCAGTTCTTC. It translates to CASSQKIGLTSGTVEQFF.

The sample holds one count of this clone. The chain couples TRBV4-1 to TRBJ1-6; no firm D call. Germline CDR1 and CDR2: MGHRA and YSYEKL. V lost 0 bases, J lost 9 bases, and 18 bases lay in between. The CDR3 consists of 17 residues. The CDR3 nucleotides are TGCGCCAGCAGCCAAGATGGCACATCCTCTGGAGCTTCACCCCTCCACTTT. Translating it yields CASSQDGTSSGASPLHF.

V usage is TRBV5-5 and J usage is TRBJ2-3; D might be TRBD1 (6 bases). This CDR3 comprises 13 residues. Germline CDR1 is SGHKS and CDR2 is YYEKEE (reference sequence). The V end was cut by 3 bases, the J end by 4 bases, with 9 bases between. The CDR3 here is CASSSHRADTQYF. The CDR3 bases are TGTGCCAGCAGCTCTCACAGGGCAGATACGCAGTATTTT.

The chain couples TRBV6-5 to TRBJ1-1; D not certain. The germline V gene encodes CDR1 MNHEY and CDR2 SVGAGI. This CDR3 region has 15 residues. The V and J ends lost 10 bases and 0 bases respectively, with 18 bases between them. CDR3 amino acids: CATSSGTALNTEAFF. CDR3 DNA: TGTGCCACCTCGTCCGGAACAGCATTGAACACTGAAGCTTTCTTT.

The CDR3 here is CAISQRESYNEQFF. CDR3 coding DNA: TGTGCCATCAGCCAGCGGGAATCCTACAATGAGCAGTTCTTC. The V gene is TRBV10-3, the J gene TRBJ2-1, with 7 positions matching TRBD2. CDR1 is ENHRY and CDR2 is SYGVKD in the germline V gene. V dropped 6 bases and J dropped 1; count of bases not matched to a gene: 3. This CDR3 region has 14 residues.

The rearrangement links TRBV10-1 to TRBJ2-1; TRBD1 matches 9 bases. V lost 3 bases to trimming and J lost 8 bases; unmatched junction nucleotides: 17. CDR3 length: 18 amino acids. CDR1 is WNHNN and CDR2 is SYGVQD in the germline V gene (reference sequence). CDR3 region: CASSDVLYRDRDQDEQFF. The DNA for the CDR3 is TGCGCCAGCAGTGACGTTCTATACCGGGACAGGGACCAGGATGAGCAGTTCTTC.

The table lists this clone with a count of one. The chain combines TRBV24-1 with TRBJ2-3, with unresolved D. Germline V lookup: CDR1 KGHDR, CDR2 SFDVKD. This CDR3 contains 14 residues. V gave up 3 bases and J gave up 3 bases, with 9 bases separating them. The CDR3 DNA sequence: TGTGCCACCAGTGATCCTGACTTTACAGATACGCAGTATTTT. Translation gives CATSDPDFTDTQYF.

This sequence joins TRBV12-3 or TRBV12-4 and TRBJ1-2; D might be TRBD1 (5 bases). V gave up 4 bases and J gave up 5 bases, with 11 bases separating them. The CDR3 loop spans 13 amino acids. The CDR3 nucleotides read TGTGCCAGCAGTTATCAGGGAAGGTATGGCTACACCTTC. Protein sequence: CASSYQGRYGYTF.

The chain has TRBV5-6 and TRBJ1-6; 11 bases are shared with TRBD1. This CDR3 is 15 amino acids long. Germline assignment: CDR1 SGHDT and CDR2 YYEEEE. V gave up 1 base and J gave up 10 bases; unmatched junction bases: 4. In nucleotides, the CDR3 is TGTGCCAGCAGCTTGTCGGGGACAGGGGGATCACCCCTCCACTTT. Encoded protein: CASSLSGTGGSPLHF.

The chain carries TRBV18 and TRBJ2-7, with a tentative D call TRBD2 (6 bases). The CDR3 totals 14 residues. Trimming cost V 1 base and J 0 bases, with 7 bases left between them. Germline values: CDR1 KGHSH, CDR2 LQKENI. The CDR3 is CASSPRGDSYEQYF. The DNA for the CDR3 is TGTGCCAGCTCACCACGGGGGGACTCCTACGAGCAGTACTTC.

This clone came up a few times. The chain recombines TRBV11-2 with TRBJ2-1; D ambiguous. V shed 1 base and J shed 3 bases, with 4 bases lying between them. The CDR3 covers 13 residues. CDR1 and CDR2 (germline): SGHAT, FQNNGV. In nucleotides, the CDR3 is TGTGCCAGCAGCTTAGCCATCTACAATGAGCAGTTCTTC. It translates to CASSLAIYNEQFF.

This chain uses TRBV11-2 with TRBJ1-5, with D maybe TRBD1 (6 bases). Trimming stripped 5 bases from V and 5 bases from J, with 16 bases between. Germline-derived CDR1 and CDR2 are SGHAT and FQNNGV. This CDR3 spans 15 amino acids. The chain's CDR3 is CASSLTEGDYQPQHF. DNA of the CDR3: TGTGCCAGCAGCCTCACAGAGGGGGATTATCAGCCCCAGCATTTT.